This note documents a single TCR beta chain sequence. This sample was taken from a study of blood T cell repertoires in COVID-19. On the study more broadly: The study drew acute and convalescent COVID-19 samples from the United States, Italy and Spain. From T cells, B-cell-depleted T cells, or PBMCs came the material, which was cDNA or gDNA.

How the authors handled the data: The assay estimated nucleated cells by amplifying reference gene primers. TCRdb's table, derived via immunoSEQ multiplex PCR, lists solely in-frame clones and lacks some. That table supplies the V and J calls and clone size; D and trimming were determined from the DNA. The table has about 210,000 clones, approximately 85% seen once; the top ten hold about 8%. Germline V gene sequence: CDR1 SGHKS, CDR2 YYEKEE (reference sequence). This CDR3 has 15 residues. V was shortened by 0 bases and J by 4 bases, with 13 bases between the two germline ends. Input material: peripheral blood. The receptor comes from a woman between 45 and 65 years old with active or convalescent COVID-19. The rearrangement links TRBV5-5 to TRBJ1-1; perhaps TRBD1 as D (5 bases). This chain's CDR3 is CASSLGPGQGTEAFF. CDR3 DNA sequence: TGTGCCAGCAGCTTGGGACCAGGGCAGGGCACTGAAGCTTTCTTT.